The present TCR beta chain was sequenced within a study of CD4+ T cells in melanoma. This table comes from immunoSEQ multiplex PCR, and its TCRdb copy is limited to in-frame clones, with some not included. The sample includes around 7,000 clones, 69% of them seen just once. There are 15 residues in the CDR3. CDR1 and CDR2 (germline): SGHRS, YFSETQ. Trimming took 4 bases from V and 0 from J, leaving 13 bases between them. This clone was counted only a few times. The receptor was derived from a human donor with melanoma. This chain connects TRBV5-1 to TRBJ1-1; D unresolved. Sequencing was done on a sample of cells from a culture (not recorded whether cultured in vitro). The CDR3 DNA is TGCGCCAGCAGCCATGAACAGCTTATGAACACTGAAGCTTTCTTT. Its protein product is CASSHEQLMNTEAFF.